Given below is one T cell receptor beta chain in context. Its specificity is not known. The V gene lost 3 bases and the J gene lost 2 bases, with 7 bases spanning the gap. CDR1 is SGHTS and CDR2 is YDEGEE in the germline V gene. The CDR3 extends over 13 amino acids. Timing groups of about 4 and about 12 weeks for second doses were pooled. Generated by immunoSEQ multiplex PCR, the TCRdb table keeps only in-frame clones and is missing some. Of fewer than 100,000 clones listed, around nine tenths are singletons. This record comes from a study of T cell responses to AZD1222 COVID-19 vaccine. Study observations and caveats: White British ancestry dominated among donors, who included more females, and clonal diversity was possibly underestimated. Increases in Spike-specific TCR breadth and depth were seen after two AZD1222 doses. Spike-spanning, vaccine-associated CD4 TCRs were dominant at 160-218 and 743-854.

Material: peripheral blood, obtained 28 days after the second AZD1222 dose. The V call is TRBV5-8, the J call TRBJ2-3; D may match TRBD1 or TRBD2 (5 bases each). This clonotype was sampled from an adult who received the AZD1222 COVID-19 vaccine. As DNA, the CDR3 is TGTGCCAGCAGCTCGGGACCCACAGATACGCAGTATTTT. Its protein product is CASSSGPTDTQYF.